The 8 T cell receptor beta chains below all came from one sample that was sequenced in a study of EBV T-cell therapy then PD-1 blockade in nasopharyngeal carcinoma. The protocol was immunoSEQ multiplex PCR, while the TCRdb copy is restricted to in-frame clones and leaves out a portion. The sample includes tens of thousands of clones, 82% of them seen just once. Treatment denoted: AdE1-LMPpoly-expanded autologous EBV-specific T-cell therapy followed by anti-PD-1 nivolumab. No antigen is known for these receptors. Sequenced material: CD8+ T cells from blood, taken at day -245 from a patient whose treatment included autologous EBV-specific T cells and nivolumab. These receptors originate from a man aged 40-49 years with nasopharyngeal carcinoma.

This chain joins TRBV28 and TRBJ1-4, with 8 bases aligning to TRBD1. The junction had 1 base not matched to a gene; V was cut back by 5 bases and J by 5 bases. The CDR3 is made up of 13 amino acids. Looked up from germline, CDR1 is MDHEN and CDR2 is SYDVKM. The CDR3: CASSRDRNEKLFF. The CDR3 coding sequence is TGTGCCAGCAGTCGGGACAGGAATGAAAAACTGTTTTTT.

The CDR3 sequence is CASSEPALETQYF. CDR3 DNA: TGCGCCAGCAGTGAGCCGGCTCTAGAGACCCAGTACTTC. V is TRBV10-1 and J is TRBJ2-5; D gene uncertain. Germline CDR1 reads WNHNN; CDR2 reads SYGVQD (reference sequence). This CDR3 region has 13 residues. V lost 2 bases, J lost 4 bases, and 8 bases lay in between.

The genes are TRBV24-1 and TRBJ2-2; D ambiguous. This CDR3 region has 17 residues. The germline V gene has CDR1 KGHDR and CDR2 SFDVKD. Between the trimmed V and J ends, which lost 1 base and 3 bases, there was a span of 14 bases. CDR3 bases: TGTGCCACCAGTGATTTCCCAGGTAGATCGGACACCGGGGAGCTGTTTTTT. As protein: CATSDFPGRSDTGELFF.

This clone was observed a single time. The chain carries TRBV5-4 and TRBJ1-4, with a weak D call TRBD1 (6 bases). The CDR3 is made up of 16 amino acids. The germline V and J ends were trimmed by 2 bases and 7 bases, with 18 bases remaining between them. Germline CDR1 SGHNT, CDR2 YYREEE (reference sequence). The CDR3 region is CASSLRGEGGSEKLFF. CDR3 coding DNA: TGTGCCAGCAGCTTAAGGGGAGAAGGGGGTAGTGAAAAACTGTTTTTT.

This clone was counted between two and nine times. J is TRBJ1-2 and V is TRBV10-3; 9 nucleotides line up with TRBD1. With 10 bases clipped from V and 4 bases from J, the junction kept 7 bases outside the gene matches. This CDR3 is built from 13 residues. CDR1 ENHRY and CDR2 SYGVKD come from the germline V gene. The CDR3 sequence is CATGGTGSYGYTF. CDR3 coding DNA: TGTGCCACCGGTGGGACAGGGTCCTATGGCTACACCTTC.

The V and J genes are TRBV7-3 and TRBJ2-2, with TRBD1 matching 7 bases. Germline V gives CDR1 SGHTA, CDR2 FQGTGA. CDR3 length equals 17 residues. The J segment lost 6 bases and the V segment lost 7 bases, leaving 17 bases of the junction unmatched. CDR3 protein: CASTTERDRARAGELFF. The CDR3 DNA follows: TGTGCCAGCACCACAGAACGCGACAGGGCGAGGGCCGGGGAGCTGTTTTTT. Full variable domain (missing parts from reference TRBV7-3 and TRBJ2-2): GAGVSQTPSNKVTEKGKYVELRCDPISGHTALYWYRQSLGQGPEFLIYFQGTGAADDSGLPNDRFFAVRPEGSVSTLKIQRTERGDSAVYLCASTTERDRARAGELFFGEGSRLTVL.

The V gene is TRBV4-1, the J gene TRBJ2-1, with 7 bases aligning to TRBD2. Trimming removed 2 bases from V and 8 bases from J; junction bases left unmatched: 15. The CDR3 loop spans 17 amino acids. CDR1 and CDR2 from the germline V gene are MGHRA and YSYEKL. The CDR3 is CASSQPRWGGDPHEQFF. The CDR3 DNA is TGCGCCAGCAGCCAACCCCGGTGGGGGGGGGATCCCCATGAGCAGTTCTTC.

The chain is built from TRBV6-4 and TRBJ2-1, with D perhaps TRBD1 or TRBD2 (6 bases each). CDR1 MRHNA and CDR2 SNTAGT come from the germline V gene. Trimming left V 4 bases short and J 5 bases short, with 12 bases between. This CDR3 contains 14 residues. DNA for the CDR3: TGTGCCAGCAGTGCTGGCGGGGACAACAATGAGCAGTTCTTC. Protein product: CASSAGGDNNEQFF.